This T cell receptor (beta chain) was identified in a study of cytomegalovirus exposure and HLA in healthy donors. Clones were sequenced by immunoSEQ multiplex PCR, and TCRdb holds only the in-frame ones, with some missing. This table holds about 310,000 clones, roughly 88% found once. Germline V gives CDR1 SGHVS, CDR2 FQNEAQ. V gave up 1 base and J gave up 3 bases; unmatched junction bases: 4. This CDR3 contains 15 residues. This sequence originates from a man aged 25-40 years in good health and CMV-seronegative. This chain connects TRBV7-8 to TRBJ1-1; 8 bases match TRBD1. Sequences were obtained from PBMCs. The CDR3 nucleotides are TGTGCCAGCAGCTTAGGCAGGGGGCTGGACACTGAAGCTTTCTTT. It yields the protein CASSLGRGLDTEAFF.